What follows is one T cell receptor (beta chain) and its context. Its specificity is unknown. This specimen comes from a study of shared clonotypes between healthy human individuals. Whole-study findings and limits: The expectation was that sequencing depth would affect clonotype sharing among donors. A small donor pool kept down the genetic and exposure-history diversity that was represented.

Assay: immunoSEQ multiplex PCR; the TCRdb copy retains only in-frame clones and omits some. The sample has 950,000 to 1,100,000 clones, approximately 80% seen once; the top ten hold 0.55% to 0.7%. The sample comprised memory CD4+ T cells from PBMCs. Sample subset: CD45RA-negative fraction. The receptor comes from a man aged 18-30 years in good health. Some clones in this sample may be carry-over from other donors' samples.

DNA of the CDR3: TGTGCCAGCAGTTTCGGAGGGACAGGGGTCTACGAGCAGTACTTC. It is translated as CASSFGGTGVYEQYF. V and J are TRBV28 and TRBJ2-7; 10 bases align to TRBD1. The germline CDR1 and CDR2 sequences are MDHEN and SYDVKM. There are 15 residues in the CDR3. V was clipped by 3 bases and J by 3 bases; unmatched bases: 5.